This TCR beta chain was found in a study of cytotoxic CD8 clonotypes in ibrutinib-treated CLL. At the level of the study: Researchers reported 11 relapsed/refractory and over 14 treatment-naive patients, 17 of them IGHV unmutated. Sample averages reached around 270,000 productive templates and 94,082 productive rearrangements. Study observations and caveats: On treatment, the uncommon public clonotypes contracted or remained stable.

The method was immunoSEQ multiplex PCR; TCRdb's version includes in-frame clones alone and lacks a portion of them. Here the sample spans hundreds of thousands of clones, approximately 75% being singletons. Germline lookup yields CDR1 SGHAT and CDR2 FQNNGV. V was trimmed by 2 bases and J by 2 bases, leaving 13 bases between them. This CDR3 has 17 amino acids. Turning to this clone: Its antigen is as yet unknown.

The sample here was PBMCs, taken after 12 months of ibrutinib treatment. The V call is TRBV11-2, the J call TRBJ2-6; possibly TRBD2 for D (6 bases). The sequence was collected from a human donor with chronic lymphocytic leukemia. CDR3 loop: CASSLIPGAPGANVLTF. The CDR3 nucleotides read TGTGCCAGCAGCTTAATTCCGGGAGCACCTGGGGCCAACGTCCTGACTTTC.